The 16 T cell receptor beta chains presented below share a single source sample, sequenced in a study of T-cell reconstitution after alpha-beta-depleted transplantation in children. Using unique molecular identifiers, the investigators prepared the TCRbeta library. One entry per CDR3 protein, called by TCRdb with MiXCR from the PCR reads. The table lists around 450,000 distinct CDR3 sequences, roughly 10% of them singletons. The source material was PBMCs, sampled before TCRalphabeta/CD19-depleted stem cell transplant. The receptors come from a child aged 2-15 years with inherited bone marrow failure, due to receive a stem cell transplant.

This clonotype was seen at least ten times. The genes are TRBV20-1 and TRBJ1-6, with 9 bases fitting TRBD1. This CDR3 is 17 amino acids long. Unmatched junction bases numbered 16, after V lost 7 bases and J lost 6 bases. Germline V gene data show CDR1 as DFQATT and CDR2 as SNEGSKA (reference sequence). The chain's CDR3 is CSGLILLRDRANSPLHF. The CDR3 DNA reads as TGCAGTGGATTGATCCTACTCCGGGACAGGGCTAATTCACCCCTCCACTTT.

Ten or more counts support this clonotype. The CDR3 DNA is TGCGCCAGCAGGACGACCGGGGCAAACTATGGCTACACCTTC. It encodes CASRTTGANYGYTF. V and J are TRBV5-1 and TRBJ1-2; maybe TRBD1 (5 bases). CDR1 is SGHRS, CDR2 YFSETQ, per germline. The CDR3 covers 14 residues. With 5 bases removed from V and 2 bases from J, the gap between germline ends came to 13 bases.

This clonotype has at least ten counts. V usage is TRBV9 and J usage is TRBJ2-3; 9 bases fit TRBD2. The CDR3 is 17 amino acids. Germline loops: CDR1 SGDLS, CDR2 YYNGEE. With V trimmed by 3 bases and J by 1 base, 9 bases remained unmatched. The CDR3 nucleotides read TGTGCCAGCAGCGAGACTAGCGGATCCCTAGGCACAGATACGCAGTATTTT. Translating gives CASSETSGSLGTDTQYF.

This clonotype showed up many times. The CDR3 DNA reads TGTGCCAGCAGCTCAAGCGGGATCTACGAGCAGTACTTC. It translates to CASSSSGIYEQYF. The chain is built from TRBV7-9 and TRBJ2-7; 7 positions match TRBD2. This CDR3 spans 13 amino acids. CDR1 SEHNR and CDR2 FQNEAQ come from the germline V gene (reference sequence). After removal of 4 bases from V and 3 bases from J, the junction contained 3 bases not matched to a gene. Filled out from reference TRBV7-9 and TRBJ2-7, the complete variable domain reads DTGVSQNPRHKITKRGQNVTFRCDPISEHNRLYWYRQTLGQGPEFLTYFQNEAQLEKSRLLSDRFSAERPKGSFSTLEIQRTEQGDSAMYLCASSSSGIYEQYFGPGTRLTVT.

This clonotype has ten or more counts. This sequence joins TRBV20-1 and TRBJ1-6; 9 bases are shared with TRBD1. The germline gives CDR1 DFQATT, CDR2 SNEGSKA (reference sequence). The CDR3 length is 16 residues. J lost 6 bases, V lost 5 bases, and 11 bases had no gene match. CDR3 DNA: TGCAGTGCTCGCGCGTGGACAGGGGCTCCTAATTCACCCCTCCACTTT. It codes for CSARAWTGAPNSPLHF.

Many counts were recorded for this clonotype. The chain is built from TRBV20-1 and TRBJ2-7, with D perhaps TRBD1 (6 bases). Trimming removed 2 bases from V and 4 bases from J, with 9 bases in between. Looked up from germline, CDR1 is DFQATT and CDR2 is SNEGSKA (reference sequence). The CDR3 consists of 12 residues. The CDR3 loop reads CSARQQGYEQYF. The CDR3 region has the DNA TGCAGTGCTAGACAACAGGGTTACGAGCAGTACTTC.

This clonotype was detected many times. The V and J genes are TRBV4-3 and TRBJ1-2, with 8 bases lining up with TRBD1. V lost 3 bases and J lost 3; bases outside the gene matches: 15. Germline V gene lookup returns CDR1 LGHNA and CDR2 YSLEER. The CDR3 sequence is 18 residues long. CDR3 sequence: CASSQMPGQAVGDYGYTF. As DNA, the CDR3 is TGCGCCAGCAGCCAGATGCCGGGACAGGCCGTGGGGGACTATGGCTACACCTTC.

This clonotype was detected ten times or more. The V and J genes are TRBV5-4 and TRBJ2-1; 8 bases fit TRBD2. The V segment lost 4 bases and the J segment 3 bases; nucleotides outside the gene matches: 12. Per the germline V gene, CDR1 is SGHNT and CDR2 is YYREEE (reference sequence). The length of the CDR3 is 17 residues. The CDR3 reads CASSPGEREQLYNEQFF. The CDR3 DNA is TGTGCCAGCAGCCCAGGTGAGCGGGAGCAACTCTACAATGAGCAGTTCTTC.

The genes are TRBV11-2 and TRBJ2-7; perhaps D is TRBD1 or TRBD2 (6 bases each). V lost 0 bases and J lost 2, with 17 bases in between. There are 17 residues in the CDR3. The germline V gene encodes CDR1 SGHAT and CDR2 FQNNGV. Here the CDR3 DNA reads TGTGCCAGCAGCTTAGACTTGGGGGGCCTTTTCCCCTACGAGCAGTACTTC. Its translation is CASSLDLGGLFPYEQYF.

The CDR3, as DNA: TGTGCCAGCCCCCACAGGGAAGCCTACTATGGCTACACCTTC. It translates to CASPHREAYYGYTF. This chain uses TRBV25-1 with TRBJ1-2, with a weak D call TRBD1 (6 bases). V lost 8 bases to trimming and J lost 3 bases, with 16 bases between them. Germline V lookup: CDR1 MGHDK, CDR2 SYGVNS. The length of the CDR3 is 14 residues.

This clonotype was picked up many times. The chain couples TRBV5-1 to TRBJ2-1; 11 bases map to TRBD2. V shed 2 bases and J 3 bases; nucleotides not matched to a gene: 7. The CDR3 runs 17 residues. Germline CDR1 reads SGHRS; CDR2 reads YFSETQ. This chain's CDR3 is CASSFGTSGRGYNEQFF. In DNA form, the CDR3 reads TGCGCCAGCAGCTTTGGTACTAGCGGGAGAGGCTACAATGAGCAGTTCTTC.

This clonotype has a handful of counts. The gene calls are TRBV7-9 and TRBJ2-2, with no clear D. With 6 bases removed from V and 2 bases from J, the gap between germline ends came to 16 bases. The CDR3 sequence is 16 residues long. Germline CDR1 is SEHNR and CDR2 is FQNEAQ (reference sequence). The CDR3 DNA reads TGTGCCAGCAGTCCCTTCGAAGGGATAAACACCGGGGAGCTGTTTTTT. Translation: CASSPFEGINTGELFF.

In this sample, this clonotype turned up many times. V and J are TRBV20-1 and TRBJ2-7, with D uncertain. The V and J ends lost 6 bases and 6 bases respectively, with 12 bases between them. CDR1 and CDR2 (germline): DFQATT, SNEGSKA (reference sequence). CDR3 length: 11 amino acids. This CDR3 is CSASTVSEQYF. CDR3 DNA: TGCAGTGCCTCGACTGTAAGCGAGCAGTACTTC.

This clonotype showed up many times. The chain recombines TRBV7-2 with TRBJ2-7; D gene ambiguous. Germline CDR1 and CDR2: SGHTA and FQGNSA. Trimming stripped 1 base from V and 2 bases from J, with 9 bases between. CDR3 size: 14 residues. The CDR3 DNA reads as TGTGCCAGCAGCTTAGATCTGTTTACCTACGAGCAGTACTTC. Amino acid sequence: CASSLDLFTYEQYF.

This clonotype showed up many times. The J gene is TRBJ2-7, the V gene TRBV28; no firm D call. Trimming left V 2 bases short and J 1 base short, with 12 bases between. This CDR3 contains 15 residues. Germline V gene data show CDR1 as MDHEN and CDR2 as SYDVKM. CDR3 residues: CASSLPLGNSYEQYF. The DNA of the CDR3 is TGTGCCAGCAGTTTACCGTTGGGCAATTCCTACGAGCAGTACTTC.

The J gene is TRBJ2-7, the V gene TRBV20-1; no firm D call. The germline V and J ends were trimmed by 5 bases and 0 bases, with 11 bases remaining between them. This CDR3 has 13 amino acids. Per the germline V gene, CDR1 is DFQATT and CDR2 is SNEGSKA (reference sequence). The CDR3 nucleotides are TGCAGTGCTTCAAGCCTCGACTCCTACGAGCAGTACTTC. Amino acid sequence: CSASSLDSYEQYF.